One and the same sample provided the 6 T cell receptor beta chains below, sequenced in a study of beta chain features in type 1 diabetes. Isolated RNA was reverse transcribed in full, so expressed TCRB transcripts were sequenced. Sequencing used immunoSEQ multiplex PCR; TCRdb keeps in-frame clones, though not all of them. The sample lists 200,000 to 250,000 clones, 27% seen once, with under 5% in the top ten. The sequenced sample consisted of central memory CD4+ T cells from blood. These receptors all stem from a young man in good health.

This chain connects TRBV15 to TRBJ2-7; possibly TRBD1 or TRBD2 for D (5 bases each). The CDR3 is 15 residues long. V lost 0 bases and J lost 7, with 16 bases in between. From germline, CDR1 is LNHNV and CDR2 YYDKDF (reference sequence). CDR3 in DNA: TGTGCCACCAGCAGAGATCGGCGGCCTGAGGGGGAGCAGTACTTC. Residues: CATSRDRRPEGEQYF.

The rearrangement uses TRBV5-7 and TRBJ2-4, with D unresolved. TRBV5-7 is an open reading frame whose function is uncertain. V was cut by 2 bases and J by 0 bases, with 15 bases left in between. The CDR3 has 17 residues. The CDR3 region is CASSFSRRLEAKNIQYF. CDR3 nucleotide sequence: TGTGCCAGCAGCTTCTCGCGGCGGCTTGAAGCCAAAAACATTCAGTACTTC.

This clone has only a few counts. The chain combines TRBV25-1 with TRBJ2-7; 7 bases map to TRBD1. The V and J ends lost 6 bases and 1 base, in that order; junction bases with no gene match: 9. The CDR3 runs to 15 residues. Germline values: CDR1 MGHDK, CDR2 SYGVNS. CDR3 residues: CASRIGTAASYEQYF. The CDR3 DNA reads TGTGCCAGCAGGATCGGGACAGCCGCTTCCTACGAGCAGTACTTC.

This chain joins TRBV5-1 and TRBJ2-3, with D hard to call. The germline gives CDR1 SGHRS, CDR2 YFSETQ. Deletions cut 0 bases from V and 2 bases from J, with 7 bases between. CDR3 size: 14 residues. The CDR3 region has the DNA TGCGCCAGCAGCTTGGCCTCGATCACAGATACGCAGTATTTT. The encoded protein is CASSLASITDTQYF.

V usage is TRBV29-1 and J usage is TRBJ2-5; 8 bases are a match to TRBD1. Unmatched junction bases numbered 3, after V lost 7 bases and J lost 5 bases. The germline V gene has CDR1 SQVTM and CDR2 ANQGSEA. CDR3 length: 11 residues. Here the CDR3 reads CSGHRGETQYF. DNA of the CDR3: TGCAGCGGGCACAGGGGGGAGACCCAGTACTTC. The full variable domain, its missing parts supplied by reference TRBV29-1 and TRBJ2-5, is SAVISQKPSRDICQRGTSLTIQCQVDSQVTMMFWYRQQPGQSLTLIATANQGSEATYESGFVIDKFPISRPNLTFSTLTVSNMSPEDSSIYLCSGHRGETQYFGPGTRLLVL.

A few counts support this clone. The chain couples TRBV5-4 to TRBJ2-7; 7 nucleotides line up with TRBD1. CDR3 length: 14 amino acids. After removal of 3 bases from V and 0 bases from J, the junction contained 3 bases not matched to a gene. CDR1 is SGHNT, CDR2 YYREEE, per germline (reference sequence). The CDR3 DNA sequence: TGTGCCAGCAGCTCCGGGACAGTCTCCTACGAGCAGTACTTC. Protein product: CASSSGTVSYEQYF.